The 19 T cell receptor beta chains in this list originate from one sample, sequenced in a study of cytomegalovirus exposure and HLA in healthy donors. Produced via immunoSEQ multiplex PCR; TCRdb's table is partial and in-frame only. The repertoire holds 200,000 or so clones, with just over 90% as singletons. Sequencing was done on a sample of PBMCs. These receptors were collected from a young woman in good health and CMV-seronegative.

The rearrangement uses TRBV30 and TRBJ2-3; D possibly corresponds to TRBD2 (5 bases). The germline V and J ends were trimmed by 3 bases and 3 bases, with 16 bases remaining between them. The CDR3 is 15 amino acids. Germline-derived CDR1 and CDR2 are GTSNPN and SVGIG (reference sequence). CDR3 sequence reads: CAWRPLTGKTDTQYF. The CDR3 DNA is TGTGCCTGGAGACCCCTTACGGGAAAGACAGATACGCAGTATTTT.

The chain combines TRBV28 with TRBJ2-2, with 11 bases that match TRBD2. V shed 5 bases, J shed 0 bases, and the junction held 5 bases outside the gene matches. This CDR3 is built from 17 residues. Germline CDR1 is MDHEN and CDR2 is SYDVKM. The DNA of the CDR3 is TGTGCCAGCAGTCCCCGACTAGCGGGGCCGAACACCGGGGAGCTGTTTTTT. It specifies CASSPRLAGPNTGELFF.

The CDR3 coding sequence is TGTGCCAGCAGTTCCGGGACAGGGCCCTCGGCAGCTTTCTTT. Translating it yields CASSSGTGPSAAFF. The gene calls are TRBV5-4 and TRBJ1-1; 9 nucleotides agree with TRBD1. CDR1 and CDR2 (germline): SGHNT, YYREEE (reference sequence). V lost 5 bases to trimming and J lost 10 bases; unmatched junction nucleotides: 12. The CDR3 consists of 14 residues.

In its sample, this clone was seen once. A read error may produce the germline difference seen at one junction end. The chain employs TRBV7-7 and TRBJ1-2, with 7 bases aligning to TRBD1. This CDR3 has 16 amino acids. Germline V gives CDR1 SSHAT, CDR2 FNYEAQ (reference sequence). The CDR3 spells CASSLYTGDANYGYTF. The DNA for the CDR3 is TGTGCTAGCAGCTTGTATACAGGGGATGCTAACTATGGCTACACCTTC. The variable domain in full, completed from reference TRBV7-7 and TRBJ1-2, reads GAGVSQSPRYKVTKRGQDVTLRCDPISSHATLYWYQQALGQGPEFLTYFNYEAQPDKSGLPSDRFSAERPEGSISTLTIQRTEQRDSAMYRCASSLYTGDANYGYTFGSGTRLTVV.

The CDR3 DNA sequence: TGTGCCAGCAGTCGACAGGGTATGAACACTGAAGCTTTCTTT. It encodes CASSRQGMNTEAFF. V gene TRBV6-5 combines with J gene TRBJ1-1, with 7 bases matching TRBD1. In germline, CDR1 is MNHEY, CDR2 SVGAGI. This CDR3 has 14 amino acids. J gave up 0 bases and V 5 bases, and 3 bases lay outside the gene matches.

Remarks on this clone: The conserved phenylalanine or tryptophan is not found at the CDR3 terminus, so this likely reflects a read error. No DNA is shown, since the ends of the CDR3 on it are uncertain; the CDR3 is the one TCRdb lists. J is TRBJ2-7 and V is TRBV7-8; the table's D call TRBD2 went unverified against the DNA. Germline V gene data show CDR1 as SGHVS and CDR2 as FQNEAQ. The CDR3 spans 13 residues, counting both ends. CDR3 region: CASSLGVASAFQS.

CDR3 sequence (DNA): TGTGCCATCCTAAGCTCCTATAATTCACCCCTCCACTTT. Its translation: CAILSSYNSPLHF. J is TRBJ1-6 and V is TRBV6-1; no reliable D call. This CDR3 comprises 13 residues. CDR1 is MNHNS, CDR2 SASEGT, per germline. Trimming cost V 10 bases and J 0 bases, with 7 bases left between them.

The CDR3 sequence is CASSLTQTGDREQYF. The CDR3 DNA reads as TGCGCCAGCAGCTTAACCCAGACAGGGGACCGCGAGCAGTACTTC. The V call is TRBV5-1, the J call TRBJ2-7; the match to TRBD1 covers 8 bases. Germline assignment: CDR1 SGHRS and CDR2 YFSETQ. Trimming took 2 bases from V and 6 from J; bases not matched to a gene: 10. The CDR3 has 15 amino acids. Filled out from reference TRBV5-1 and TRBJ2-7, the complete variable domain reads KAGVTQTPRYLIKTRGQQVTLSCSPISGHRSVSWYQQTPGQGLQFLFEYFSETQRNKGNFPGRFSGRQFSNSRSEMNVSTLELGDSALYLCASSLTQTGDREQYFGPGTRLTVT.

The chain links TRBV10-3 to TRBJ1-2, with no clear D. The CDR3 is 15 amino acids. Trimming removed 4 bases at V and 5 bases at J, with 17 bases between. Germline V gene data show CDR1 as ENHRY and CDR2 as SYGVKD. This chain's CDR3 is CAISVIPSGRYGYTF. In DNA, the CDR3 is TGTGCCATCAGTGTTATCCCCTCGGGTCGGTATGGCTACACCTTC.

The CDR3 DNA is TGTGCCAGCAGCTCATGGACTAGCGGTAGCACAGATACGCAGTATTTT. Amino acids: CASSSWTSGSTDTQYF. The chain links TRBV11-2 to TRBJ2-3, with 10 bases lining up with TRBD2. The germline gives CDR1 SGHAT, CDR2 FQNNGV. The CDR3 is 16 amino acids. Trimming at V came to 4 bases and at J to 0 bases, leaving 4 bases not matched to a gene.

V and J are TRBV30 and TRBJ2-1, with a possible D match to TRBD1 (6 bases). This CDR3 region has 13 residues. Looked up from germline, CDR1 is GTSNPN and CDR2 is SVGIG (reference sequence). V lost 8 bases and J 0 bases, leaving 11 bases between the germline ends. CDR3: CATPGDSYNEQFF. The CDR3 DNA sequence: TGTGCCACACCAGGGGACTCCTACAATGAGCAGTTCTTC.

This sequence joins TRBV6-4 and TRBJ1-3; D uncertain. This CDR3 contains 13 residues. V was shortened by 6 bases and J by 0 bases, with 6 bases between the two germline ends. Germline lookup yields CDR1 MRHNA and CDR2 SNTAGT. CDR3 residues: CASSVSSGNTIYF. The CDR3 region has the DNA TGTGCCAGCAGCGTCAGCTCTGGAAACACCATATATTTT.

This clone has a handful of counts. V and J are TRBV6-5 and TRBJ2-1, with 10 bases fitting TRBD1. J was trimmed by 4 bases and V by 4 bases; bases with no gene match: 4. The CDR3 spans 15 residues. Germline lookup yields CDR1 MNHEY and CDR2 SVGAGI. CDR3 sequence reads: CASSWGTGAYNEQFF. The DNA of the CDR3 is TGTGCCAGCAGTTGGGGGACAGGGGCGTACAATGAGCAGTTCTTC.

This chain links TRBV28 with TRBJ1-6, with TRBD1 as a possible D gene (6 bases). CDR3 size: 15 residues. Between the trimmed V and J ends, which lost 7 bases and 3 bases, there was a span of 13 bases. The V gene's germline CDR1 is MDHEN and CDR2 SYDVKM. CDR3 sequence reads: CASNDRILYNSPLHF. DNA of the CDR3: TGTGCCAGCAACGACAGGATCCTCTATAATTCACCCCTCCACTTT.

The chain joins TRBV6-5 to TRBJ2-7, with D maybe TRBD2 (6 bases). V lost 5 bases, J lost 1 base, and 15 bases lay in between. The CDR3 extends over 15 amino acids. CDR1 and CDR2 from the germline V gene are MNHEY and SVGAGI. CDR3 residues: CASSRYEDYSYEQYF. The CDR3 bases are TGTGCCAGCAGTAGATATGAGGACTATTCCTACGAGCAGTACTTC.

V and J are TRBV6-6 and TRBJ2-1; the D gene is possibly TRBD2 (5 bases). CDR1 is MNHNY and CDR2 is SVGAGI in the germline V gene (reference sequence). This CDR3 has 16 amino acids. V was cut by 5 bases and J by 8 bases, with 22 bases left in between. CDR3 region: CASSQNGGRVGDEQFF. The CDR3 region has the DNA TGTGCCAGCAGTCAAAACGGAGGACGAGTGGGCGATGAGCAGTTCTTC.

In this sample, this clone turned up once. The chain couples TRBV6-1 to TRBJ2-1, with 11 positions matching TRBD1. V trimming: 4 bases; J trimming: 7 bases; junction bases outside the gene matches: 3. Germline assignment: CDR1 MNHNS and CDR2 SASEGT. The CDR3 is 14 residues long. CDR3 in DNA: TGTGCCAGCAGTGCCTGGGACAGGGGGAATGAGCAGTTCTTC. It encodes CASSAWDRGNEQFF.

This chain joins TRBV19 and TRBJ2-1; 8 bases map to TRBD1. Trimming at V came to 6 bases and at J to 1 base, leaving 8 bases not matched to a gene. The CDR3 is 16 amino acids. Germline values: CDR1 LNHDA, CDR2 SQIVND (reference sequence). The chain's CDR3 is CASREITGGSYNEQFF. CDR3 in DNA: TGTGCCAGTAGAGAAATAACAGGGGGGTCCTACAATGAGCAGTTCTTC.

Note on this clone: Distinct nucleotide sequences in the sample also encode this CDR3. The genes are TRBV19 and TRBJ2-2; 8 nucleotides align to TRBD2. Germline assignment: CDR1 LNHDA and CDR2 SQIVND (reference sequence). The CDR3 has 16 residues. The junction had 3 bases not matched to a gene; V was cut back by 3 bases and J by 0 bases. The DNA of the CDR3 is TGTGCCAGTAGTATCGGAGCGGGGGCGAACACCGGGGAGCTGTTTTTT. Its translation is CASSIGAGANTGELFF.